Following are 8 T cell receptor beta chains from one sample sequenced in a study of T cell responses to AZD1222 COVID-19 vaccine. Clones were sequenced by immunoSEQ multiplex PCR, and TCRdb holds only the in-frame ones, with some missing. The repertoire holds 100,000 to 150,000 clones, with around nine tenths as singletons. The sample in question was peripheral blood, obtained on day 0 of AZD1222 vaccination. The receptors come from an adult in good health.

The rearrangement links TRBV5-4 to TRBJ2-7, with 12 bases that match TRBD2. In germline, CDR1 is SGHNT, CDR2 YYREEE (reference sequence). The CDR3 covers 16 residues. V dropped 3 bases and J dropped 1; count of bases not matched to a gene: 5. CDR3 bases: TGTGCCAGCAGCTCTGGACTAGCGGGACCTTCCTACGAGCAGTACTTC. Protein sequence: CASSSGLAGPSYEQYF.

This clone was seen a single time. This chain links TRBV9 with TRBJ1-6; the D gene is possibly TRBD1 (6 bases). The length of the CDR3 is 18 residues. Per germline, CDR1 SGDLS and CDR2 YYNGEE. Trimming shortened V by 3 bases and J by 8 bases, and 24 bases separated the two germline ends. CDR3 bases: TGTGCCAGCAGCGCGCAGCAGGGGCGCGCGGGAATCGATTCACCCCTCCACTTT. This gives the protein CASSAQQGRAGIDSPLHF.

This chain uses TRBV7-3 with TRBJ1-1; TRBD1 aligns across 9 bases. The CDR3 contains 14 residues. V gave up 5 bases and J gave up 8 bases; unmatched junction bases: 9. Looked up from germline, CDR1 is SGHTA and CDR2 is FQGTGA. The CDR3 reads CASSPGTGITEAFF. As DNA, the CDR3 is TGTGCCAGCAGCCCCGGGACAGGGATAACAGAAGCTTTCTTT.

The gene calls are TRBV6-4 and TRBJ2-3, with TRBD1 matching 12 bases. Trimming at V came to 4 bases and at J to 5 bases, leaving 13 bases not matched to a gene. The CDR3 length is 18 residues. CDR1 MRHNA and CDR2 SNTAGT come from the germline V gene. This CDR3 is CASSGPPAGTGGVDTQYF. Written as DNA, the CDR3 is TGTGCCAGCAGTGGACCACCTGCCGGGACAGGGGGCGTAGATACGCAGTATTTT.

The chain uses TRBV7-2 and TRBJ2-5; tentatively, D is TRBD2 (5 bases). The V end was cut by 4 bases, the J end by 4 bases, with 16 bases between. CDR1 is SGHTA, CDR2 FQGNSA, per germline. The CDR3 sequence is 15 residues long. The CDR3 DNA reads TGTGCCAGCAGCTATTCTGAGGGTACCGTAGAGACCCAGTACTTC. Translated, it gives CASSYSEGTVETQYF.

The chain recombines TRBV9 with TRBJ1-1, with D possibly matching TRBD1 (6 bases). Germline CDR1 SGDLS, CDR2 YYNGEE. Trimming removed 0 bases from V and 0 bases from J, with 6 bases in between. The CDR3 consists of 14 residues. The DNA of the CDR3 is TGTGCCAGCAGCGTAGGACAGGTGAACACTGAAGCTTTCTTT. Residues: CASSVGQVNTEAFF.

The V call is TRBV30, the J call TRBJ1-5; D remains ambiguous. CDR3 size: 15 residues. The germline CDR1 and CDR2 sequences are GTSNPN and SVGIG (reference sequence). V lost 0 bases, J lost 12 bases, and 21 bases lay in between. The CDR3 DNA sequence: TGTGCCTGGAGTGTGGTGGGCCCGACATACTTCGACCAGCATTTT. Its translation: CAWSVVGPTYFDQHF.

This clone was counted a single time. Relative to the germline gene, one junction end is altered; a read error may explain this. CDR3 in DNA: TGTGCCTGCAGGAAGGAAATCTCTGGGGCCAACGTCCTGACTTTC. Its translation is CACRKEISGANVLTF. The chain is built from TRBV2 and TRBJ2-6, with D unclear. The CDR3 extends over 15 amino acids. Germline V gene data show CDR1 as SNHLY and CDR2 as FYNNEI.